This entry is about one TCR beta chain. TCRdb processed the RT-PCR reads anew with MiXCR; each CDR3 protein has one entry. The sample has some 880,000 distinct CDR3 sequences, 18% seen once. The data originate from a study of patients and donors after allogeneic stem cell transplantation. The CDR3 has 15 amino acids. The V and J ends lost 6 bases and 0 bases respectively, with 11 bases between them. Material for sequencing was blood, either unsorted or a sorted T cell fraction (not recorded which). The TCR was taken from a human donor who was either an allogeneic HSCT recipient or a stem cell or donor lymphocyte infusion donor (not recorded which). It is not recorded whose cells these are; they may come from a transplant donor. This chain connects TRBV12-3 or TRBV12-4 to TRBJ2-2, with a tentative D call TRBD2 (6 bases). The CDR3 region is CASSPRTTNTGELFF. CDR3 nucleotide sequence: TGTGCCAGCAGCCCGCGGACTACGAACACCGGGGAGCTGTTTTTT.